The next 13 T cell receptor beta chains were all read from a single sample in a study of T-cell memory formation after mild COVID-19. TCRdb itself ran the 5' RACE reads through MiXCR, one entry per CDR3 protein. The data contain about half a million distinct CDR3 sequences, 15% to 20% of them singletons. The sample was PBMCs or a T cell subset sorted from them (not recorded which). These receptors were collected from an adult woman who had mild COVID-19 (a few samples of this study predate the infection). Cell type and time point are not known.

The V call is TRBV6-5, the J call TRBJ1-1, with 10 bases aligning to TRBD1. J gave up 6 bases and V 6 bases, and 4 bases lay outside the gene matches. Germline assignment: CDR1 MNHEY and CDR2 SVGAGI. This CDR3 is built from 13 residues. CDR3 protein: CASRRDRGAEAFF. The CDR3 bases are TGTGCCAGCAGAAGGGACAGGGGCGCTGAAGCTTTCTTT.

This clonotype came up many times. V and J are TRBV15 and TRBJ2-2; tentative D call: TRBD2 (6 bases). The V end lost 4 bases, the J end lost 4 bases, and 16 bases lay between the germline ends. The CDR3 runs to 16 residues. In germline, CDR1 is LNHNV, CDR2 YYDKDF (reference sequence). The CDR3 loop reads CATSKGGPLATGELFF. The CDR3 DNA follows: TGTGCCACCAGCAAAGGAGGGCCCCTAGCCACCGGGGAGCTGTTTTTT.

This clonotype was observed a single time. The chain uses TRBV20-1 and TRBJ2-3, with D perhaps matching TRBD1 (5 bases). The CDR3 is 16 amino acids. Trimming left V 4 bases short and J 7 bases short, with 24 bases between. The V gene's germline CDR1 is DFQATT and CDR2 SNEGSKA (reference sequence). CDR3 region: CSAIDSSAKDRNTQYF. The CDR3 DNA sequence: TGCAGTGCTATCGACAGTAGTGCGAAGGATAGAAATACGCAGTATTTT.

This clonotype was seen at least ten times. V and J are TRBV5-1 and TRBJ2-4, with D hard to call. Germline CDR1 reads SGHRS; CDR2 reads YFSETQ. The V gene lost 0 bases and the J gene lost 0 bases, with 4 bases spanning the gap. This CDR3 has 14 residues. The CDR3 is CASSLGRAKNIQYF. The CDR3 nucleotides are TGCGCCAGCAGCTTGGGAAGAGCCAAAAACATTCAGTACTTC.

V is TRBV7-2 and J is TRBJ2-7; 7 positions agree with TRBD2. Germline V lookup: CDR1 SGHTA, CDR2 FQGNSA. The V segment lost 7 bases and the J segment 2 bases; nucleotides outside the gene matches: 14. The CDR3 contains 16 residues. The CDR3 reads CASTAFGGGTTYEQYF. The CDR3 region has the DNA TGTGCCAGCACCGCGTTCGGGGGAGGGACTACCTACGAGCAGTACTTC.

In this sample, this clonotype turned up a few times. The chain combines TRBV20-1 with TRBJ2-1; 11 nucleotides match TRBD2. CDR1 and CDR2 from the germline V gene are DFQATT and SNEGSKA (reference sequence). After removal of 1 base from V and 6 bases from J, the junction contained 2 bases not matched to a gene. The CDR3 is made up of 14 amino acids. The CDR3 protein is CSARVTSGINEQFF. CDR3 sequence (DNA): TGCAGTGCTAGAGTGACTAGCGGGATCAATGAGCAGTTCTTC.

This clonotype was found many times. This chain uses TRBV7-9 with TRBJ2-1; tentative D call: TRBD1 (6 bases). CDR3 length: 13 amino acids. CDR1 is SEHNR and CDR2 is FQNEAQ in the germline V gene (reference sequence). V was pared by 3 bases and J by 4 bases, with 7 bases between. The CDR3: CASSLDSYNEQFF. In DNA form, the CDR3 reads TGTGCCAGCAGCTTGGACAGTTACAATGAGCAGTTCTTC.

This clonotype was counted a few times. The chain employs TRBV2 and TRBJ1-3; D gene ambiguous. From germline, CDR1 is SNHLY and CDR2 FYNNEI. The CDR3 has 10 residues. Trimming shortened V by 7 bases and J by 7 bases, and 5 bases separated the two germline ends. CDR3 region: CASKDNTIYF. DNA for the CDR3: TGTGCCAGCAAGGACAACACCATATATTTT.

The gene calls are TRBV7-2 and TRBJ2-5; D is undetermined. The CDR3 is 15 residues long. The ends were cut back, 2 bases at V and 3 bases at J, with 13 bases in the middle. Germline CDR1 reads SGHTA; CDR2 reads FQGNSA. The CDR3 nucleotides are TGTGCCAGCAGCTTAACTTGGGTTAATAAAGAGACCCAGTACTTC. Protein: CASSLTWVNKETQYF.

This clonotype was found a few times. CDR3 coding DNA: TGTGCCAGCAGCGTAGACGGGGGCTCCTACAATGAGCAGTTCTTC. Translated, it gives CASSVDGGSYNEQFF. The chain has TRBV9 and TRBJ2-1; tentatively, D is TRBD2 (6 bases). Germline assignment: CDR1 SGDLS and CDR2 YYNGEE. V lost 0 bases and J lost 0, with 7 bases in between. There are 15 residues in the CDR3.

The rearrangement links TRBV7-2 to TRBJ2-5, with a weak D call TRBD1 (6 bases). This CDR3 has 14 residues. The germline CDR1 and CDR2 sequences are SGHTA and FQGNSA. V was clipped by 2 bases and J by 3 bases, with 10 bases between them. CDR3 bases: TGTGCCAGCAGCTTAAATGGGGGCGAAGAGACCCAGTACTTC. Translation gives CASSLNGGEETQYF.

The sample holds a few counts of this clonotype. This chain connects TRBV10-3 to TRBJ2-3, with 8 bases identical to TRBD2. V lost 2 bases and J lost 4; bases outside the gene matches: 5. The V gene's germline CDR1 is ENHRY and CDR2 SYGVKD. The CDR3 consists of 15 residues. This chain's CDR3 is CAISERGGPADTQYF. DNA of the CDR3: TGTGCCATCAGTGAGCGGGGGGGCCCTGCAGATACGCAGTATTTT.

This clonotype was seen more than once but under ten times. This sequence joins TRBV4-2 and TRBJ2-1; 9 bases fit TRBD2. V shed 4 bases, J shed 7 bases, and the junction held 8 bases outside the gene matches. The CDR3 has 15 residues. Germline V gives CDR1 LGHNA, CDR2 YNFKEQ. The CDR3 region is CASSPSGAGGNEQFF. The CDR3 DNA is TGTGCCAGCAGCCCTAGCGGGGCCGGCGGAAATGAGCAGTTCTTC.